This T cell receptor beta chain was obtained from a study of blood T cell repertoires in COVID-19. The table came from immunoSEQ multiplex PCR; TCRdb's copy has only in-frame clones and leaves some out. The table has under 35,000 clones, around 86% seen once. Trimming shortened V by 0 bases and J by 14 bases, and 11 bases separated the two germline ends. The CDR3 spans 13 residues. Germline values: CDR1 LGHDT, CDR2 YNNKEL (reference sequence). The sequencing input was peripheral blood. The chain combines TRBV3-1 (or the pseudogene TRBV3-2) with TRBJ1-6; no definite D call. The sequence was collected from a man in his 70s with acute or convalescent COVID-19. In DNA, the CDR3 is TGTGCCAGCAGCCAAGATCTTCGGGGATCCCTCCACTTT. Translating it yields CASSQDLRGSLHF.